This TCR beta chain was profiled in a study of T-cell memory formation after mild COVID-19. General observations from the study: Largely, contracting CD4+ clones fell within CM and EM, and contracting CD8+ clones within EMRA.

The CDR3 consists of 13 residues. The V segment lost 2 bases and the J segment 7 bases; nucleotides outside the gene matches: 4. Germline values: CDR1 GTSNPN, CDR2 SVGIG (reference sequence). TCRdb reanalysed the 5' RACE reads using MiXCR and keeps one entry per CDR3 protein. The table lists about 470,000 distinct CDR3 sequences, 18% of them singletons. There are a few counts of this clonotype. As yet, its antigen is unknown. Sequenced sample: PBMCs or a T cell subset sorted from them (not recorded which). The sequence came from an adult woman who had mild COVID-19 (a few samples of this study predate the infection). Cell type and time point are not known. This rearrangement joins TRBV30 to TRBJ2-1, with 8 bases identical to TRBD2. CDR3 region: CAWSRGGRNEQFF. The CDR3 bases are TGTGCCTGGAGTCGGGGGGGAAGGAATGAGCAGTTCTTC.